This T cell receptor (beta chain) was obtained from a study of Ad26.COV2.S vaccination and SARS-CoV-2 variants. About the research overall: The authors gave Ad26.COV2.S intramuscularly, either once or twice 56 days apart.

Overall study results and limits: Possibly, TCR breadth and depth analyses underestimated total T cell responses.

TCRdb's copy holds only in-frame clones and misses some; the assay was immunoSEQ multiplex PCR. The sample lists about 380,000 clones; 80% to 90% were seen once. The treatment: 15 to 20 received Ad26.COV2.S at low or high dose, single or two shots; about 5 received placebo; per-sample allocation not given. Following the first vaccine or placebo injection, samples were taken on day 63. It was an adult aged 18-55 years in Boston who was the donor. This CDR3 is 15 amino acids long. As concerns this clone: Its antigen is still unknown.

The rearrangement links TRBV1 to TRBJ2-7; the table names TRBD2, a call not compared with the DNA. TRBV1 is described as a pseudogene. The sample consisted of peripheral blood, taken in a trial of Ad26.COV2.S vaccine versus placebo. The sequence was collected from a person between 18 and 60 years old who received the Ad26.COV2.S COVID-19 vaccine or a placebo. CDR3 bases: TGCACCAGCAGCCAAGATACGGGAGGCGGGAGCGAGCAGTACTTC. This gives the protein CTSSQDTGGGSEQYF.